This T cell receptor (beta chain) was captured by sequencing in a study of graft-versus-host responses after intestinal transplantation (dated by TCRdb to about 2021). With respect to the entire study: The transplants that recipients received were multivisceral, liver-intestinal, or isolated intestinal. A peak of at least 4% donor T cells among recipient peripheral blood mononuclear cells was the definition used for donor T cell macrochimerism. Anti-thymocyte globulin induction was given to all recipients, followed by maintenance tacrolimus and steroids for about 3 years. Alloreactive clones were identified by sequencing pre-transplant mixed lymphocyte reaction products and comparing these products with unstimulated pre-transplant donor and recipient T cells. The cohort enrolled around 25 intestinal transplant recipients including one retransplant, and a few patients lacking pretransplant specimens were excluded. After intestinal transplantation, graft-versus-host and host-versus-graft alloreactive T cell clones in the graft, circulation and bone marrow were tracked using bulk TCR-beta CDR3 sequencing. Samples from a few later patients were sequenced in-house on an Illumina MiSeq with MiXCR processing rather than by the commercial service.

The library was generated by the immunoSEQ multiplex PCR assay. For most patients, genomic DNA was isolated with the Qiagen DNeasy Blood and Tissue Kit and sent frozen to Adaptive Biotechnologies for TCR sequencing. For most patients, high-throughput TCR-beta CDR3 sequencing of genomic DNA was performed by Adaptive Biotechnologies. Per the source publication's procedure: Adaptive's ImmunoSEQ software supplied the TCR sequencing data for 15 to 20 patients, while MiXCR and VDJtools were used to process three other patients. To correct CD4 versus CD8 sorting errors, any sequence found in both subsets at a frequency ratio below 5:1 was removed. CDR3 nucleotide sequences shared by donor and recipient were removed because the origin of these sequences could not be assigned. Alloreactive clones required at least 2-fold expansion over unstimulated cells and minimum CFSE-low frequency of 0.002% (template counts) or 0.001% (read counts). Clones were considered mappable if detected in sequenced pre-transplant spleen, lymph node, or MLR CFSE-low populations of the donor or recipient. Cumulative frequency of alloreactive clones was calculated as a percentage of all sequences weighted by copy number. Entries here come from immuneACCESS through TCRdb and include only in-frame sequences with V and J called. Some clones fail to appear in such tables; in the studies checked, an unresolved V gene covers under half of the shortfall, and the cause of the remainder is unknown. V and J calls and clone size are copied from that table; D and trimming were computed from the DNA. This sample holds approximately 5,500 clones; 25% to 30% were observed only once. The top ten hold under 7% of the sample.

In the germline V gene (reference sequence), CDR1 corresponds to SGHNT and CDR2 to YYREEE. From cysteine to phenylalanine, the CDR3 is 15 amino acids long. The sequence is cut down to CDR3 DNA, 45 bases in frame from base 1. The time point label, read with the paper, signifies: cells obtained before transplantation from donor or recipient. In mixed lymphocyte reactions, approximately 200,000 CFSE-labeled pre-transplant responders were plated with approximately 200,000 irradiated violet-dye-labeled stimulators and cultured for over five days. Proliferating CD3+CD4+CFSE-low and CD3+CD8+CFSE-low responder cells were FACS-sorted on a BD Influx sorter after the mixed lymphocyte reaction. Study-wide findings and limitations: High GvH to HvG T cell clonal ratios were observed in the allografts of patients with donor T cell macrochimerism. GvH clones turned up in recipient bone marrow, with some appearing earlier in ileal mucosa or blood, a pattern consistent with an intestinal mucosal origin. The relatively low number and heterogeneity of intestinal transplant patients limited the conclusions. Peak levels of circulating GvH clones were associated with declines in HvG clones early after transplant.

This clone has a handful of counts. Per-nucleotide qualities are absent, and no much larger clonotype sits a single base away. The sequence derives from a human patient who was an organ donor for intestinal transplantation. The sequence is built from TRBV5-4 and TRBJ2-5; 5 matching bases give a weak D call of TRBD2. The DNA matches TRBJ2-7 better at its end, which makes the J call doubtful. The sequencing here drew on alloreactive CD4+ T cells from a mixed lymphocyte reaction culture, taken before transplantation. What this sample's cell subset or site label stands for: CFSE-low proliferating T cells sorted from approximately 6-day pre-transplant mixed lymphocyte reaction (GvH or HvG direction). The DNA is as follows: TGTGCCAGCAGCTTGGGGCCTAGCCCATACTACGAGCAGTACTTC. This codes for CASSLGPSPYYEQYF.